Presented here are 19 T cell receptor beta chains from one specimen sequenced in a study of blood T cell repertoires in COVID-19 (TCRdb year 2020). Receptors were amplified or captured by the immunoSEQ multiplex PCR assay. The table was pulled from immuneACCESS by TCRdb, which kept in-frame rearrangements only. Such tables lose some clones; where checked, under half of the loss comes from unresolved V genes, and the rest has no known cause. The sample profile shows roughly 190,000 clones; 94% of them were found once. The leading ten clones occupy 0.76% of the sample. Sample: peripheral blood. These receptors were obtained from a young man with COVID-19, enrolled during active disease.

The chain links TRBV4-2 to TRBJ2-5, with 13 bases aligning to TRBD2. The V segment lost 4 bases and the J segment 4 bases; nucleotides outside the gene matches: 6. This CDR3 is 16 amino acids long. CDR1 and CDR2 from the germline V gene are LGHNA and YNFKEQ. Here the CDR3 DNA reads TGTGCCAGCAGCCTACCGACTAGCGGGGGGCCAGAGACCCAGTACTTC. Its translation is CASSLPTSGGPETQYF.

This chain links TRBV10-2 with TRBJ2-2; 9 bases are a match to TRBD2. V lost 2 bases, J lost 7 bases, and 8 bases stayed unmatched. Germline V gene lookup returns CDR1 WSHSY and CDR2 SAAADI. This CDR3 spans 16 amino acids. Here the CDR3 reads CASSEVSIAGVGELFF. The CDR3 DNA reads TGCGCCAGCAGTGAGGTTTCTATAGCGGGGGTCGGGGAGCTGTTTTTT.

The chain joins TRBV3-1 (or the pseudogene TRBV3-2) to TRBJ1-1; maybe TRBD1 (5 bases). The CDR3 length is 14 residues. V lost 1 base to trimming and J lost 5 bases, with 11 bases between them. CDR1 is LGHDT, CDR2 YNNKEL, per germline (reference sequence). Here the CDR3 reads CASSQGGKGTEAFF. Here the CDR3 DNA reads TGTGCCAGCAGCCAAGGAGGTAAGGGGACTGAAGCTTTCTTT.

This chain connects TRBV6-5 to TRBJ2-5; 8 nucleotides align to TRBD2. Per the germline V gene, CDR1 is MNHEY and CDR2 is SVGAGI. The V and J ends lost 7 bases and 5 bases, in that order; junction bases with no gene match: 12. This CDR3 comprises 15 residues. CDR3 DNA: TGTGCCAGCATTTTGACAGCGGGGGTTTATGAGACCCAGTACTTC. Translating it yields CASILTAGVYETQYF.

The CDR3: CASSLQGSDTQYF. For the CDR3, the DNA is TGTGCCAGCAGCTTGCAGGGGTCAGATACGCAGTATTTT. This chain uses TRBV5-4 with TRBJ2-3, with D possibly TRBD1 on 6 matching bases. Germline V gene data show CDR1 as SGHNT and CDR2 as YYREEE (reference sequence). CDR3 size: 13 residues. Trimming shortened V by 1 base and J by 4 bases, and 7 bases separated the two germline ends.

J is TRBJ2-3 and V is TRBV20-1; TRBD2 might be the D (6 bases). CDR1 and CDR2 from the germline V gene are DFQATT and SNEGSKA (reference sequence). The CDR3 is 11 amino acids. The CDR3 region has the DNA TGCAGGGCCGGGGGATCAGATACGCAGTATTTT. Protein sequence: CRAGGSDTQYF.

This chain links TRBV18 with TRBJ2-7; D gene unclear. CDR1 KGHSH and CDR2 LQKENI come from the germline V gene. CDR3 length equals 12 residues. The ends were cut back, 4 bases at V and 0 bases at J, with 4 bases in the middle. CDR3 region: CASSLISYEQYF. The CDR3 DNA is TGTGCCAGCTCACTAATCTCCTACGAGCAGTACTTC.

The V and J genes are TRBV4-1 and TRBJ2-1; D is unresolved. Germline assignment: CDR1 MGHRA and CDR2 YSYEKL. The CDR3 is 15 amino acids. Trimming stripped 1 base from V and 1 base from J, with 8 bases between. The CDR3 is CASSQALGSYNEQFF. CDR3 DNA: TGCGCCAGCAGCCAAGCACTCGGGTCCTACAATGAGCAGTTCTTC.

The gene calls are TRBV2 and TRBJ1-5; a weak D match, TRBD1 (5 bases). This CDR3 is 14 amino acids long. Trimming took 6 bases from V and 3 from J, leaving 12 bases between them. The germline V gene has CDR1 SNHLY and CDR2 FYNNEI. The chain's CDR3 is CASRLGLSNQPQHF. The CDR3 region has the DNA TGTGCCAGCAGGCTGGGACTTTCCAATCAGCCCCAGCATTTT.

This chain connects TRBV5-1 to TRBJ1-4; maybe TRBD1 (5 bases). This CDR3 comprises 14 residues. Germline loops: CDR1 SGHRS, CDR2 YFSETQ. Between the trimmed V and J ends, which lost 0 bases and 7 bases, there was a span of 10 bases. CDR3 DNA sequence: TGCGCCAGCAGCTTGGTCGGGGGAAGTGAAAAACTGTTTTTT. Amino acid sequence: CASSLVGGSEKLFF.

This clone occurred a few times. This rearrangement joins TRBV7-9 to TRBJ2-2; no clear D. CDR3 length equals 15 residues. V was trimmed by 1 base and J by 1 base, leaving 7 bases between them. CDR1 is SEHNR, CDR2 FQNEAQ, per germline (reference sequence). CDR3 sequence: CASSLVSGNTGELFF. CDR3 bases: TGTGCCAGCAGCTTAGTTTCGGGGAACACCGGGGAGCTGTTTTTT.

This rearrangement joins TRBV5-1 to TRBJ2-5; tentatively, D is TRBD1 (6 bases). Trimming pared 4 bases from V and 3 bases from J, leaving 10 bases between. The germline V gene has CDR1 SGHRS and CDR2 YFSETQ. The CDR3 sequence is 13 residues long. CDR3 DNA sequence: TGCGCCAGCAGCCCGGCAGGGGAAGAGACCCAGTACTTC. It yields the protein CASSPAGEETQYF.

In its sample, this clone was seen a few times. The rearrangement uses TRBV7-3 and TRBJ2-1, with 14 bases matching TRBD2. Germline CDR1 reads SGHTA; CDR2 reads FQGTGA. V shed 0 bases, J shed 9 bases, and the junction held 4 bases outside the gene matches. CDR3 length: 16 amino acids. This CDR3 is CASSLTTSGGAGEQFF. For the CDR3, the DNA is TGTGCCAGCAGCTTAACGACTAGCGGGGGGGCCGGTGAGCAGTTCTTC.

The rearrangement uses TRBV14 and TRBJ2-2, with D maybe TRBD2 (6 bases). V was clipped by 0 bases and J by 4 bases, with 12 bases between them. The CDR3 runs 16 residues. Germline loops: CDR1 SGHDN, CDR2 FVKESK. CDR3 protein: CASSQDASARTGELFF. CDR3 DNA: TGTGCCAGCAGCCAAGATGCTAGCGCCCGCACCGGGGAGCTGTTTTTT.

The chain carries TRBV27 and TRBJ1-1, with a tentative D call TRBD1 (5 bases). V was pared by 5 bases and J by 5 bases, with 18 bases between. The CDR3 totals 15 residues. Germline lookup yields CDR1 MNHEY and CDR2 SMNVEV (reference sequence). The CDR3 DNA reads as TGTGCCAGCAGTACCCAACAGGTTGGTAGTACTGAAGCTTTCTTT. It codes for CASSTQQVGSTEAFF.

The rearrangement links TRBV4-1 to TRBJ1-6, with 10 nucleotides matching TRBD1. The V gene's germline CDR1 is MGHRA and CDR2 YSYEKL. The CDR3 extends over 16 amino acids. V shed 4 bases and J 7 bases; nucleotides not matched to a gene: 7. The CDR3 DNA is TGCGCCAGCAGCCGAGGAATGACAGGGGGCAATTCACCCCTCCACTTT. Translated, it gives CASSRGMTGGNSPLHF.

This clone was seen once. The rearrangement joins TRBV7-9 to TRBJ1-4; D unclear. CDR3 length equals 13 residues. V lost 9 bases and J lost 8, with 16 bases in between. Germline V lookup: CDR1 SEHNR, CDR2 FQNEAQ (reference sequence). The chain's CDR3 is CASSHPRWEKLFF. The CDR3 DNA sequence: TGTGCCAGTTCGCACCCGAGGTGGGAAAAACTGTTTTTT.

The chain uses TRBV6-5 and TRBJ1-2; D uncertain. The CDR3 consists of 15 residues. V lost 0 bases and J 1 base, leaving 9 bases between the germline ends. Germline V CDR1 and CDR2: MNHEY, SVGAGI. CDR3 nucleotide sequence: TGTGCCAGCAGTTACTCGAGTTTAGATAACTATGGCTACACCTTC. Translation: CASSYSSLDNYGYTF.

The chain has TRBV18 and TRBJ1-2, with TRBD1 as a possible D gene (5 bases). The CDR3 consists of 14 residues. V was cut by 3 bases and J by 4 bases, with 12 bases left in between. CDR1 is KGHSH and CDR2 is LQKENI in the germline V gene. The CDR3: CASSPMDKPYGYTF. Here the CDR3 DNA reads TGTGCCAGCTCACCGATGGACAAACCCTATGGCTACACCTTC. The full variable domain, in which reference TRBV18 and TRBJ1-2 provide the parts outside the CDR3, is NAGVMQNPRHLVRRRGQEARLRCSPMKGHSHVYWYRQLPEEGLKFMVYLQKENIIDESGMPKERFSAEFPKEGPSILRIQQVVRGDSAAYFCASSPMDKPYGYTFGSGTRLTVV.